This entry is about one T cell receptor beta chain. Judged by its sample share, this clonotype qualifies as large (0.1 to 1%). This clone's antigen is unknown. Per-base quality was not reported, and no clone a single base away is much larger than it. Rearranged TRB sequences spanning V, D and J segments were amplified by multiplex touch-down PCR using a mixed TRB-A/B primer pool. Illumina adapters and sample indices were attached to the amplicons in two consecutive PCR reactions using Phusion HS II polymerase. The amplicons were purified from gel with the NucleoSpin Gel and PCR Clean-up kit and then assessed with Qubit and an Agilent 2100 Bioanalyzer. The libraries were sequenced on an Illumina MiSeq with 600-cycle, single-indexed, paired-end runs. The authors processed their data as follows. MiXCR versions 2.12 and 3.0.5 were used to process TRB sequences. Each unique CDR3 nucleotide sequence was treated as one clone, and only productive sequences with two or more reads were kept. Repertoire metrics included Shannon diversity, evenness, clonality (one minus evenness), and alpha-parameterized diversity profiles from alpha 0 to 5. The IGoR algorithm was used to calculate generation probabilities of clones in the paired pre- and post-chemotherapy samples. TCRdb reran the public reads through fastp at Q25 and MiXCR, keeping productive beta chains. Each CDR3 protein appears once, grouped with its most common genes and DNA. The V and J calls, along with clone size, are taken from TCRdb and not from the paper's own processing. Counted in this sample were 1,300 to 1,500 distinct CDR3 sequences; about 49% of them appeared once. Of the sample, roughly 27% is held by the ten largest clones.

This sample was included in a study of T cell repertoires in aging, cancer and after chemotherapy (dated by TCRdb to 2018 to 2020). About the full investigation: Donors spanned six age groups from 30 or younger to 70 or older, with at least three individuals per group. Alongside some 100 healthy donors serving as a reference group, the cohort included some 220 cancer patients, of whom about 94 had hematological cancers and more than 120 had solid cancers. To look at immunoaging and at how T cells reconstitute after chemotherapy, the study profiled TCR beta repertoires in peripheral blood from both healthy donors and cancer patients. In the hematological group, paired pre- and post-chemotherapy samples were obtained from chronic lymphocytic leukemia patients treated with fludarabine- or bendamustine-based regimens. Some 9 million TCR reads were contained in the full dataset. Paper-wide results and their limitations: Median generation probability increased over the chemotherapy interval in both cancer cohorts, suggesting repertoire reconstitution through rebound thymic output. Untreated patients with hematological or solid cancers showed significantly lower blood TCR diversity and higher clonality than age-matched healthy donors. Hematological cancer patients had infiltration of lymphoid organs, and this infiltration may itself impair thymic emigration or peripheral T cell expansion. In healthy donors, the decline in TCR diversity with age was mainly due to loss of richness, whereas in cancer patients loss of evenness also played a role. The authors noted that the repertoire data do not allow conclusions about immunological memory after chemotherapy.

TCR beta rearrangements were amplified from genomic DNA extracted from peripheral blood rather than from sorted cells or RNA. This clonotype was obtained from a human donor with a blood cancer. Sequenced: blood.

Here is the DNA: TGTGCCAGCGTTGCGGGGGGCCCTTATTCACCCCTCCACTTT. This sequence encodes CASVAGGPYSPLHF. This sequence uses TRBV27 and TRBJ1-6; the D segment could be TRBD1, given 6 matching bases. The CDR3 spans 14 residues, from the cysteine through the phenylalanine. Only the CDR3 portion is preserved as DNA: 42 bases, with reading frame beginning at the first base. CDR1 and CDR2, per the germline V gene (reference sequence), are MNHEY and SMNVEV. Between the V and J ends, shortened by 8 bases and 8 bases respectively, the junction contains 16 bases.